These 24 T cell receptor beta chains originate from one sample sequenced in a study of T cell responses to AZD1222 COVID-19 vaccine. The table came from immunoSEQ multiplex PCR; TCRdb's copy has only in-frame clones and leaves some out. The data show some 96,000 clones, 89% seen once. The sample consisted of peripheral blood, taken on day 0 of AZD1222 vaccination. These receptors all stem from an adult in good health.

J is TRBJ1-5 and V is TRBV2; a weak D match, TRBD1 (6 bases). The CDR3 is 14 residues long. V was cut by 3 bases and J by 5 bases, with 11 bases left in between. Germline V gene sequence: CDR1 SNHLY, CDR2 FYNNEI. The CDR3 DNA reads TGTGCCAGCAGTGATAAGTCAGGGGATCAGCCCCAGCATTTT. Its translation: CASSDKSGDQPQHF.

The chain recombines TRBV6-5 with TRBJ2-7, with a tentative D call TRBD1 (5 bases). Looked up from germline, CDR1 is MNHEY and CDR2 is SVGAGI. The V end was cut by 4 bases, the J end by 7 bases, with 14 bases between. The CDR3 loop spans 13 amino acids. In DNA form, the CDR3 reads TGTGCCAGCAGTTCACAGGCTACGATTGAGCAGTACTTC. Translating gives CASSSQATIEQYF.

The CDR3 is CASSHDIINQPQHF. The CDR3 DNA is TGTGCCAGCAGCCATGACATAATCAATCAGCCCCAGCATTTT. The V call is TRBV3-1 (or the pseudogene TRBV3-2), the J call TRBJ1-5, with D hard to call. This CDR3 spans 14 amino acids. Germline V gene data show CDR1 as LGHDT and CDR2 as YNNKEL (reference sequence). V was cut by 3 bases and J by 3 bases, with 9 bases left in between.

The V gene is TRBV18, the J gene TRBJ2-1, with D hard to call. This CDR3 comprises 15 residues. The germline CDR1 and CDR2 sequences are KGHSH and LQKENI. Trimming stripped 2 bases from V and 10 bases from J, with 18 bases between. The CDR3 sequence is CASSPGWHKEREQFF. CDR3 coding DNA: TGTGCCAGCTCACCAGGATGGCATAAGGAAAGGGAGCAGTTCTTC.

The V gene is TRBV6-4, the J gene TRBJ1-2; D remains ambiguous. Germline V gene sequence: CDR1 MRHNA, CDR2 SNTAGT. There are 14 residues in the CDR3. Trimming took 4 bases from V and 5 from J, leaving 14 bases between them. In nucleotides, the CDR3 is TGTGCCAGCAGTGGGACTCTAAAGGGTTATGGCTACACCTTC. As protein: CASSGTLKGYGYTF.

The rearrangement joins TRBV20-1 to TRBJ1-1; no clear D. Between the trimmed V and J ends, which lost 3 bases and 0 bases, there was a span of 8 bases. Germline V lookup: CDR1 DFQATT, CDR2 SNEGSKA (reference sequence). The CDR3 has 13 residues. This chain's CDR3 is CSASRFMNTEAFF. The CDR3 DNA is TGCAGTGCTAGTAGGTTTATGAACACTGAAGCTTTCTTT.

The count of this clone is one. The chain has TRBV9 and TRBJ2-3; D perhaps matches TRBD2 (5 bases). With 0 bases removed from V and 4 bases from J, the gap between germline ends came to 9 bases. The CDR3 sequence is 14 residues long. Germline loops: CDR1 SGDLS, CDR2 YYNGEE. The CDR3 reads CASSVATRADTQYF. CDR3 DNA: TGTGCCAGCAGCGTAGCCACTAGGGCAGATACGCAGTATTTT.

The chain is built from TRBV7-9 and TRBJ1-4; a possible D gene is TRBD1 (6 bases). CDR3 length: 14 residues. Per germline, CDR1 SEHNR and CDR2 FQNEAQ (reference sequence). Trimming removed 7 bases at V and 8 bases at J, with 17 bases between. CDR3 residues: CASNTGSEYEKLFF. As DNA, the CDR3 is TGTGCCAGCAATACAGGGTCGGAATACGAAAAACTGTTTTTT.

The gene calls are TRBV7-9 and TRBJ1-2; D might be TRBD1 (5 bases). This CDR3 has 14 residues. The V gene lost 5 bases and the J gene lost 1 base, with 11 bases spanning the gap. Germline V gene data show CDR1 as SEHNR and CDR2 as FQNEAQ (reference sequence). The CDR3 DNA is TGTGCCAGCAGCGTAGACAGCTATAACTATGGCTACACCTTC. Translated: CASSVDSYNYGYTF.

A few counts support this clone. The chain joins TRBV19 to TRBJ1-5; tentatively, D is TRBD1 (5 bases). The V gene lost 5 bases and the J gene lost 5 bases, with 10 bases spanning the gap. Germline loops: CDR1 LNHDA, CDR2 SQIVND (reference sequence). The CDR3 loop spans 13 amino acids. CDR3 sequence (DNA): TGTGCCAGTAGTTCCCGGGGGGATCAGCCCCAGCATTTT. It yields the protein CASSSRGDQPQHF.

By share, this clone ranks as medium-sized. The gene calls are TRBV6-5 and TRBJ2-2; 7 bases align to TRBD2. The CDR3 is 14 amino acids. The trim removed 7 bases at V and 6 bases at J, leaving 8 bases unmatched. The germline CDR1 and CDR2 sequences are MNHEY and SVGAGI. In nucleotides, the CDR3 is TGTGCCAGCACCCGGGCGGGAGAGGCCGGGGAGCTGTTTTTT. It yields the protein CASTRAGEAGELFF.

The V and J genes are TRBV30 and TRBJ1-1; D uncertain. CDR1 is GTSNPN, CDR2 SVGIG, per germline (reference sequence). Trimming left V 3 bases short and J 6 bases short, with 8 bases between. This CDR3 is built from 11 residues. CDR3 in amino acids: CAWSVLAEAFF. The CDR3 nucleotides are TGTGCCTGGAGCGTTTTGGCTGAAGCTTTCTTT.

As DNA, the CDR3 is TGTGCCAGCAGCCGTAGCGGGGGGGCACAATACAATGAGCAGTTCTTC. Residues: CASSRSGGAQYNEQFF. V and J are TRBV2 and TRBJ2-1, with 11 nucleotides matching TRBD2. Germline CDR1 reads SNHLY; CDR2 reads FYNNEI. This CDR3 spans 16 amino acids. After removal of 6 bases from V and 4 bases from J, the junction contained 8 bases not matched to a gene.

The rearrangement joins TRBV7-2 to TRBJ1-2, with D unresolved. The germline gives CDR1 SGHTA, CDR2 FQGNSA. V was cut by 1 base and J by 0 bases, with 9 bases left in between. The CDR3 is 15 residues long. The CDR3 bases are TGTGCCAGCAGCTTAGATCTGGGTGCTAACTATGGCTACACCTTC. This sequence encodes CASSLDLGANYGYTF.

The chain joins TRBV29-1 to TRBJ1-2, with TRBD1 identical over 7 bases. CDR1 SQVTM and CDR2 ANQGSEA come from the germline V gene. The CDR3 consists of 13 residues. V lost 4 bases to trimming and J lost 4 bases; unmatched junction nucleotides: 6. The CDR3 loop is CSVGQGEIYGYTF. Written as DNA, the CDR3 is TGCAGCGTTGGGCAGGGGGAGATCTATGGCTACACCTTC. The variable domain in full, with the rest retrieved from reference TRBV29-1 and TRBJ1-2, is SAVISQKPSRDICQRGTSLTIQCQVDSQVTMMFWYRQQPGQSLTLIATANQGSEATYESGFVIDKFPISRPNLTFSTLTVSNMSPEDSSIYLCSVGQGEIYGYTFGSGTRLTVV.

On this clone: The junction departs from germline at one end; a sequencing error may be responsible. The chain uses TRBV7-7 and TRBJ2-2; a weak D match, TRBD1 (6 bases). CDR1 is SSHAT and CDR2 is FNYEAQ in the germline V gene (reference sequence). This CDR3 has 16 amino acids. For the CDR3, the DNA is TGTGCTAGCAGCTTAGTCCCCGGGACAAACACCGGGGAGCTGTTTTTT. This gives the protein CASSLVPGTNTGELFF.

In its sample, this clone was seen a few times. The V and J genes are TRBV12-3 or TRBV12-4 and TRBJ1-2; D is possibly TRBD1 (6 bases). The CDR3 runs to 13 residues. V shed 5 bases and J shed 8 bases, with 15 bases lying between them. The CDR3 protein is CASSIYRDSGYTF. The DNA for the CDR3 is TGTGCCAGCAGTATTTACAGGGATTCCGGCTACACCTTC.

The chain combines TRBV19 with TRBJ1-2; weak D call: TRBD1 (5 bases). Germline CDR1 is LNHDA and CDR2 is SQIVND (reference sequence). V was pared by 3 bases and J by 5 bases, with 19 bases between. The CDR3 is 16 amino acids. This CDR3 is CASSMRTPWRGYGYTF. DNA of the CDR3: TGTGCCAGTAGTATGAGGACCCCTTGGAGGGGTTATGGCTACACCTTC.

The J gene is TRBJ2-1, the V gene TRBV6-5; TRBD1 matches 7 bases. This CDR3 has 14 residues. Looked up from germline, CDR1 is MNHEY and CDR2 is SVGAGI. V was pared by 7 bases and J by 6 bases, with 9 bases of the junction left unmatched. The CDR3 DNA is TGTGCCAGCACCCTAGGGACAGAGGGCAATGAGCAGTTCTTC. It specifies CASTLGTEGNEQFF.

The chain carries TRBV7-9 and TRBJ2-4, with TRBD1 identical over 8 bases. The CDR3 has 15 amino acids. The germline CDR1 and CDR2 sequences are SEHNR and FQNEAQ (reference sequence). The ends lost 3 bases at V and 4 bases at J; junction bases unmatched: 5. Written as DNA, the CDR3 is TGTGCCAGCAGCTTTTCCGACAGGGGTAAAAACATTCAGTACTTC. Protein sequence: CASSFSDRGKNIQYF.

The CDR3 DNA sequence: TGTGCCAGCAGCCGGGGACTAGCGGGAAACCACCTTTACAATGAGCAGTTCTTC. Its translation is CASSRGLAGNHLYNEQFF. The V and J genes are TRBV14 and TRBJ2-1, with 13 bases that match TRBD2. This CDR3 region has 18 residues. The J segment lost 4 bases and the V segment lost 4 bases, leaving 10 bases of the junction unmatched. Germline loops: CDR1 SGHDN, CDR2 FVKESK. Filled out from reference TRBV14 and TRBJ2-1, the complete variable domain reads EAGVTQFPSHSVIEKGQTVTLRCDPISGHDNLYWYRRVMGKEIKFLLHFVKESKQDESGMPNNRFLAERTGGTYSTLKVQPAELEDSGVYFCASSRGLAGNHLYNEQFFGPGTRLTVL.

The rearrangement uses TRBV9 and TRBJ2-7; 10 bases are a match to TRBD2. Germline V lookup: CDR1 SGDLS, CDR2 YYNGEE. This CDR3 comprises 15 residues. The V gene end was trimmed by 0 bases and the J gene end by 4 bases; junction bases not matched to a gene: 4. The CDR3: CASSVGLAGEYEQYF. In DNA, the CDR3 is TGTGCCAGCAGCGTAGGCCTAGCGGGGGAGTACGAGCAGTACTTC.

CDR3 residues: CASSPTRDSFFSGNTIYF. CDR3 sequence (DNA): TGTGCCAGCAGCCCCACAAGGGACAGCTTTTTCTCTGGAAACACCATATATTTT. V and J are TRBV14 and TRBJ1-3, with 7 bases aligning to TRBD1. The trim removed 4 bases at V and 0 bases at J, leaving 12 bases unmatched. This CDR3 has 18 amino acids. Per germline, CDR1 SGHDN and CDR2 FVKESK.

V gene TRBV7-9 combines with J gene TRBJ1-3, with D maybe TRBD1 (6 bases). The V gene lost 5 bases and the J gene lost 3 bases, with 14 bases spanning the gap. CDR3 length: 15 residues. In germline, CDR1 is SEHNR, CDR2 FQNEAQ (reference sequence). The CDR3 sequence: CASSPGESLGNTIYF. The CDR3 region has the DNA TGTGCCAGCAGCCCAGGGGAAAGTCTTGGAAACACCATATATTTT.